This T cell receptor (beta chain) was retrieved from a study of T-cell reconstitution after alpha-beta-depleted transplantation in children. Unique molecular identifiers tagged the TCRbeta library. TCRdb called the PCR reads again in MiXCR, with one record for every CDR3 protein. This sample has approximately 340,000 distinct CDR3 sequences, with around a tenth found just once. This clonotype was seen a few times. The TCR comes from a human donor who donated a stem cell graft to a child with acute lymphoblastic leukemia. The sample consisted of PBMCs from the stem cell graft donor, taken from the stem cell graft.

The DNA of the CDR3 is TGTGCCAGCAGCTTAACCGTGGCTACTAGCGGAGAGAATGAGCAGTTCTTC. It is translated as CASSLTVATSGENEQFF. The rearrangement uses TRBV7-3 and TRBJ2-1, with TRBD2 matching over 8 bases. The CDR3 has 17 residues. Germline-derived CDR1 and CDR2 are SGHTA and FQGTGA. V was clipped by 0 bases and J by 7 bases; unmatched bases: 11.